This entry lists 21 T cell receptor beta chains sequenced from one sample in a study of blood T cells in healthy people across ages. The authors ran a second PCR of about 7 to 12 cycles using a sample-barcoded 5' primer and a J-beta primer mix. TCRdb reprocessed the 5' RACE reads via MiXCR and lists one record per CDR3 protein. The sample lists 700,000 to 900,000 distinct CDR3 sequences; approximately 55% were seen once. Source material: blood. The receptors originated from an elderly man in good health.

The CDR3 DNA follows: TGCGCCAGCAGCTGGGGAACACGGGCGGTTAACACTGAAGCTTTCTTT. It is translated as CASSWGTRAVNTEAFF. V is TRBV5-1 and J is TRBJ1-1, with unresolved D. The CDR3 consists of 16 residues. The V and J ends lost 3 bases and 2 bases respectively, with 17 bases between them. Germline V gene sequence: CDR1 SGHRS, CDR2 YFSETQ.

The chain is built from TRBV19 and TRBJ1-6; D call uncertain. Trimming took 3 bases from V and 7 from J, leaving 7 bases between them. CDR3 length: 13 residues. Germline V lookup: CDR1 LNHDA, CDR2 SQIVND (reference sequence). The CDR3: CASSMLRNSPLHF. The DNA for the CDR3 is TGTGCCAGTAGTATGCTCCGAAATTCACCCCTCCACTTT.

The chain employs TRBV2 and TRBJ2-1; D call uncertain. Germline loops: CDR1 SNHLY, CDR2 FYNNEI. This CDR3 region has 14 residues. V lost 4 bases and J lost 6, with 13 bases in between. The CDR3 DNA follows: TGTGCCAGCAGTGGCCTCTGGATCACCAATGAGCAGTTCTTC. Residues: CASSGLWITNEQFF.

The rearrangement uses TRBV20-1 and TRBJ1-2; 9 bases match TRBD1. This CDR3 is 12 amino acids long. J was trimmed by 5 bases and V by 5 bases; bases with no gene match: 3. CDR1 and CDR2 (germline): DFQATT, SNEGSKA (reference sequence). The CDR3 region is CSAGGQGYGYTF. DNA of the CDR3: TGCAGTGCTGGGGGACAGGGATATGGCTACACCTTC.

This chain's CDR3 is CASSVGPAGPREQYF. CDR3 in DNA: TGTGCCAGCAGCGTAGGCCCAGCGGGACCACGCGAGCAGTACTTC. The V and J genes are TRBV9 and TRBJ2-7; 7 bases are a match to TRBD2. The CDR3 spans 15 residues. V lost 0 bases, J lost 6 bases, and 9 bases stayed unmatched. Per germline, CDR1 SGDLS and CDR2 YYNGEE. The full variable domain, with the rest looked up from reference TRBV9 and TRBJ2-7, is DSGVTQTPKHLITATGQRVTLRCSPRSGDLSVYWYQQSLDQGLQFLIQYYNGEERAKGNILERFSAQQFPDLHSELNLSSLELGDSALYFCASSVGPAGPREQYFGPGTRLTVT.

The chain combines TRBV11-3 with TRBJ2-1, with a possible D match to TRBD1 (6 bases). Trimming took 5 bases from V and 0 from J, leaving 14 bases between them. Germline CDR1 and CDR2: SGHNT and YENEEA. This CDR3 has 16 residues. The CDR3 reads CASSPRGIGSYNEQFF. CDR3 bases: TGTGCCAGCAGCCCCAGGGGCATAGGCTCCTACAATGAGCAGTTCTTC.

The table lists this clonotype with a few counts. The J gene is TRBJ2-1, the V gene TRBV6-5; the match to TRBD2 covers 7 bases. The CDR3 covers 19 residues. Germline CDR1 and CDR2: MNHEY and SVGAGI. Losses at the gene ends were 2 bases for V and 0 bases for J; bases not matched to a gene: 13. The CDR3 sequence: CASSYSFRLADSSYNEQFF. In DNA, the CDR3 is TGTGCCAGCAGTTACAGTTTTCGTCTAGCGGACTCCTCCTACAATGAGCAGTTCTTC.

About this clonotype: Lacking the conserved final phenylalanine or tryptophan, this CDR3 likely reflects a read error. The limits of the CDR3 on the DNA are not certain, so only TCRdb's listed CDR3 is given. The rearrangement joins TRBV6-1 to TRBJ2-6. CDR1 is MNHNS, CDR2 SASEGT, per germline. The CDR3 totals 8 residues, both ends included. Here the CDR3 reads CASTLTTS.

There are a few counts of this clonotype. This chain connects TRBV7-2 to TRBJ2-1, with TRBD2 matching 11 bases. Unmatched junction bases numbered 5, after V lost 5 bases and J lost 2 bases. This CDR3 region has 16 residues. Germline V gives CDR1 SGHTA, CDR2 FQGNSA. The CDR3 here is CASSPRGLAAYNEQFF. DNA of the CDR3: TGTGCCAGCAGCCCCCGGGGACTAGCGGCCTACAATGAGCAGTTCTTC. Drawing the rest from reference TRBV7-2 and TRBJ2-1, the complete variable domain is GAGVSQSPSNKVTEKGKDVELRCDPISGHTALYWYRQSLGQGLEFLIYFQGNSAPDKSGLPSDRFSAERTGGSVSTLTIQRTQQEDSAVYLCASSPRGLAAYNEQFFGPGTRLTVL.

The chain carries TRBV10-1 and TRBJ2-1; D is ambiguous. V was trimmed by 0 bases and J by 4 bases, leaving 13 bases between them. The CDR3 totals 16 residues. Looked up from germline, CDR1 is WNHNN and CDR2 is SYGVQD (reference sequence). The CDR3, as DNA: TGCGCCAGCAGTGAGTCTAGGGCCCAAACTTACAATGAGCAGTTCTTC. As protein: CASSESRAQTYNEQFF.

The chain recombines TRBV27 with TRBJ2-4; D perhaps matches TRBD1 (6 bases). The V and J ends lost 5 bases and 13 bases respectively, with 18 bases between them. Per the germline V gene, CDR1 is MNHEY and CDR2 is SMNVEV (reference sequence). This CDR3 comprises 13 residues. For the CDR3, the DNA is TGTGCCAGCAGTGTCTGGGGGCGCAATGAGCAGTACTTC. It codes for CASSVWGRNEQYF.

This sequence joins TRBV29-1 and TRBJ2-1; TRBD1 agrees at 8 bases. V shed 6 bases and J 0 bases; nucleotides not matched to a gene: 7. The CDR3 is made up of 15 amino acids. CDR1 is SQVTM, CDR2 ANQGSEA, per germline. CDR3 sequence (DNA): TGCAGCGTGGTGGGACAGGCGAGCTCCTACAATGAGCAGTTCTTC. Protein sequence: CSVVGQASSYNEQFF.

Here the CDR3 DNA reads TGCAGTGCTAGAGATGGGAGGGGCCGTAAATCCTACAATGAGCAGTTCTTC. This encodes CSARDGRGRKSYNEQFF. V gene TRBV20-1 combines with J gene TRBJ2-1, with 7 bases aligning to TRBD2. CDR3 size: 17 residues. Germline V gene sequence: CDR1 DFQATT, CDR2 SNEGSKA (reference sequence). V was pared by 0 bases and J by 1 base, with 9 bases of the junction left unmatched.

The genes are TRBV20-1 and TRBJ2-1; tentative D call: TRBD2 (6 bases). CDR3 length: 13 amino acids. The germline V gene has CDR1 DFQATT and CDR2 SNEGSKA (reference sequence). V was cut by 6 bases and J by 2 bases, with 11 bases left in between. CDR3: CSATGAPYNEQFF. The DNA for the CDR3 is TGCAGTGCCACGGGAGCACCCTACAATGAGCAGTTCTTC.

CDR3 sequence: CASSQGRENRYAYF. The CDR3 DNA is TGCGCCAGCAGCCAAGGACGGGAGAACAGATACGCGTATTTT. This chain connects TRBV4-1 to TRBJ2-3; a weak D match, TRBD2 (6 bases). The CDR3 runs 14 residues. Deletions cut 1 base from V and 14 bases from J, with 19 bases between. Germline V gene sequence: CDR1 MGHRA, CDR2 YSYEKL.

Ten or more counts support this clonotype. The junction and the germline gene differ at one end; a read error may be behind it. V is TRBV5-1 and J is TRBJ2-1, with 7 bases lining up with TRBD1. The CDR3 runs to 15 residues. Germline V gene lookup returns CDR1 SGHRS and CDR2 YFSETQ. The CDR3 sequence is CASSLGDSIINEQFF. The CDR3 DNA reads TGCGCCAGCAGTTTGGGGGACAGCATAATCAATGAGCAGTTCTTC. Full variable domain (rest looked up from reference TRBV5-1 and TRBJ2-1): KAGVTQTPRYLIKTRGQQVTLSCSPISGHRSVSWYQQTPGQGLQFLFEYFSETQRNKGNFPGRFSGRQFSNSRSEMNVSTLELGDSALYLCASSLGDSIINEQFFGPGTRLTVL.

About this clonotype itself: This sequence may be a read error, since a much larger clone differs from it by one base. This sequence joins TRBV25-1 and TRBJ1-6; tentatively, D is TRBD1 (5 bases). Germline values: CDR1 MGHDK, CDR2 SYGVNS. This CDR3 is 14 amino acids long. The CDR3 region has the DNA TGTGCCAGCAGTGAATACAGGGATAATTCACCCCCCCACTTT. It encodes CASSEYRDNSPPHF. The full variable domain, with the rest looked up from reference TRBV25-1 and TRBJ1-6, is EADIYQTPRYLVIGTGKKITLECSQTMGHDKMYWYQQDPGMELHLIHYSYGVNSTEKGDLSSESTVSRIRTEHFPLTLESARPSHTSQYLCASSEYRDNSPPHFGNGTRLTVT.

The table lists this clonotype with a few counts. The chain carries TRBV4-2 and TRBJ2-3; TRBD2 is a possible D gene (6 bases). The V end was cut by 1 base, the J end by 3 bases, with 14 bases between. CDR1 LGHNA and CDR2 YNFKEQ come from the germline V gene. CDR3 length equals 16 residues. CDR3 in DNA: TGTGCCAGCAGCCAAGGGGCACTAGCAGATACAGATACGCAGTATTTT. Translating it yields CASSQGALADTDTQYF.

This clonotype was counted at least ten times. The chain uses TRBV21-1 and TRBJ2-5; the table's D call of TRBD1 was not tested on the DNA. TRBV21-1 is designated a pseudogene. CDR3 size: 15 residues. The CDR3 loop is CASSWPGPRLETQYF. In DNA, the CDR3 is TGTGCCAGCAGCTGGCCCGGGCCTCGGCTGGAGACCCAGTACTTC.

This clonotype was seen only a few times. The gene calls are TRBV5-5 and TRBJ1-4; no firm D call. This CDR3 has 12 residues. Trimming shortened V by 0 bases and J by 8 bases, and 5 bases separated the two germline ends. Germline V CDR1 and CDR2: SGHKS, YYEKEE (reference sequence). CDR3 in amino acids: CASSLAGEKLFF. CDR3 DNA: TGTGCCAGCAGCTTGGCAGGAGAAAAACTGTTTTTT.

This clonotype was seen more than once but under ten times. V gene TRBV12-3 or TRBV12-4 combines with J gene TRBJ2-1; perhaps TRBD1 as D (6 bases). The CDR3 runs 15 residues. V was trimmed by 5 bases and J by 10 bases, leaving 21 bases between them. This chain's CDR3 is CASSRQGLRDMEQFF. CDR3 in DNA: TGTGCCAGCAGTCGCCAGGGTCTCCGGGACATGGAGCAGTTCTTC.